This T cell receptor (beta chain) was obtained from a study of blood T cell repertoires in COVID-19. Each participant's cohort was designated according to participant-reported clinical history. This CDR3 contains 16 residues. Germline CDR1 is MGHDK and CDR2 is SYGVNS. V lost 4 bases to trimming and J lost 1 base; unmatched junction nucleotides: 5. As processed by the authors: Estimation of nucleated cell counts was performed using reference gene primer amplification. The repertoire was sequenced with immunoSEQ multiplex PCR; TCRdb's copy has only in-frame clones and lacks some. The V and J calls and clone size are taken from that table; D and trimming were inferred from the DNA. The sample records about 340,000 clones, approximately 86% being singletons.

This clonotype originated in a woman in her 40s with acute COVID-19. This chain connects TRBV25-1 to TRBJ2-3; 10 bases line up with TRBD2. Sequenced input: PBMCs or T cells enriched from blood (not recorded which). The chain's CDR3 is CASSAALAGGTDTQYF. The DNA for the CDR3 is TGTGCCAGCAGTGCAGCTCTAGCGGGGGGCACAGATACGCAGTATTTT. The whole variable domain, filled in from reference TRBV25-1 and TRBJ2-3, reads EADIYQTPRYLVIGTGKKITLECSQTMGHDKMYWYQQDPGMELHLIHYSYGVNSTEKGDLSSESTVSRIRTEHFPLTLESARPSHTSQYLCASSAALAGGTDTQYFGPGTRLTVL.